Below are 11 T cell receptor beta chains sequenced from a single sample in a study of blood T cells in healthy people across ages. Primed by a sample-barcoded 5' primer and a J-beta primer mix, a second PCR proceeded for about 7 to 12 cycles. TCRdb recomputed calls from the 5' RACE reads with MiXCR, one row per CDR3 protein. The sample lists over 1,500,000 distinct CDR3 sequences; roughly 49% were seen once. Sequencing was performed on blood. The receptors were gathered from a woman between 40 and 50 years old in good health.

This clonotype was seen once. The chain couples TRBV10-3 to TRBJ2-3, with D perhaps matching TRBD1 (6 bases). The CDR3 is 15 amino acids. Germline-derived CDR1 and CDR2 are ENHRY and SYGVKD. V dropped 3 bases and J dropped 2 bases, with 12 bases sitting between them. The chain's CDR3 is CAISESGAHTDTQYF. The CDR3 DNA is TGTGCCATCAGTGAATCAGGGGCCCACACAGATACGCAGTATTTT.

Only a few counts were recorded for this clonotype. The V call is TRBV29-1, the J call TRBJ2-3; D possibly corresponds to TRBD2 (5 bases). The CDR3 has 12 residues. V was trimmed by 0 bases and J by 14 bases, leaving 15 bases between them. Germline loops: CDR1 SQVTM, CDR2 ANQGSEA. CDR3 DNA sequence: TGCAGCGTTGAAGACTCGGACTCCAAGTGGTATTTT. This sequence encodes CSVEDSDSKWYF.

In this sample, this clonotype turned up once. The J gene is TRBJ2-5, the V gene TRBV20-1; D perhaps matches TRBD2 (5 bases). The length of the CDR3 is 12 residues. CDR1 DFQATT and CDR2 SNEGSKA come from the germline V gene (reference sequence). V dropped 5 bases and J dropped 3 bases, with 10 bases sitting between them. The DNA of the CDR3 is TGCAGTGCTGGGCGGCGGGAAGAGACCCAGTACTTC. It is translated as CSAGRREETQYF.

The gene calls are TRBV5-1 and TRBJ2-1; 7 bases are shared with TRBD1. The germline V gene has CDR1 SGHRS and CDR2 YFSETQ. The CDR3 runs to 14 residues. Trimming at V came to 2 bases and at J to 3 bases, leaving 2 bases not matched to a gene. As DNA, the CDR3 is TGCGCCAGCAGCTTTACAGGGGTCTACAATGAGCAGTTCTTC. As protein: CASSFTGVYNEQFF.

Turning to this clonotype: The junction differs from germline at one of its ends, possibly a read error. V usage is TRBV20-1 and J usage is TRBJ2-1, with D maybe TRBD2 (5 bases). This CDR3 is built from 11 residues. The germline CDR1 and CDR2 sequences are DFQATT and SNEGSKA (reference sequence). CDR3 amino acids: CSAPDYDEQFF. CDR3 in DNA: TGCAGTGCTCCCGACTACGATGAGCAGTTCTTC.

This clonotype showed up just a few times. The chain combines TRBV24-1 with TRBJ1-5, with D unclear. The germline V and J ends were trimmed by 0 bases and 2 bases, with 1 base remaining between them. Germline values: CDR1 KGHDR, CDR2 SFDVKD. The CDR3 extends over 13 amino acids. CDR3 DNA: TGTGCCACCAGTGATTTGGGCAATCAGCCCCAGCATTTT. It encodes CATSDLGNQPQHF.

This clonotype occurred a few times. The chain links TRBV20-1 to TRBJ2-5; the match to TRBD1 covers 8 bases. The CDR3 is 14 amino acids. Germline CDR1 DFQATT, CDR2 SNEGSKA (reference sequence). Trimming removed 5 bases from V and 4 bases from J; junction bases left unmatched: 9. The CDR3: CSAQGQGVGETQYF. Written as DNA, the CDR3 is TGCAGTGCTCAAGGACAGGGAGTAGGAGAGACCCAGTACTTC.

The V gene is TRBV7-2, the J gene TRBJ2-4; D might be TRBD2 (7 bases). V shed 4 bases and J shed 0 bases, with 10 bases lying between them. Germline V gene data show CDR1 as SGHTA and CDR2 as FQGNSA. This CDR3 comprises 15 residues. The CDR3 sequence: CASSWEGQAKNIQYF. CDR3 nucleotide sequence: TGTGCCAGCAGCTGGGAGGGACAAGCCAAAAACATTCAGTACTTC.

The rearrangement uses TRBV20-1 and TRBJ1-4; possibly TRBD1 for D (6 bases). The V and J ends lost 5 bases and 7 bases respectively, with 14 bases between them. The germline V gene has CDR1 DFQATT and CDR2 SNEGSKA (reference sequence). The CDR3 runs to 13 residues. CDR3 amino acids: CSARPRGIEKLFF. For the CDR3, the DNA is TGCAGTGCTCGCCCGAGGGGGATTGAAAAACTGTTTTTT.

The V gene is TRBV5-1, the J gene TRBJ1-2, with a weak D call TRBD1 (5 bases). The V end was cut by 4 bases, the J end by 8 bases, with 15 bases between. CDR3 size: 13 residues. In germline, CDR1 is SGHRS, CDR2 YFSETQ. The CDR3 nucleotides are TGCGCCAGCAGCCCTCAGGGCCAGACCGGCTACACCTTC. This translates into CASSPQGQTGYTF. Complete variable domain (other parts from reference TRBV5-1 and TRBJ1-2): KAGVTQTPRYLIKTRGQQVTLSCSPISGHRSVSWYQQTPGQGLQFLFEYFSETQRNKGNFPGRFSGRQFSNSRSEMNVSTLELGDSALYLCASSPQGQTGYTFGSGTRLTVV.

The genes are TRBV28 and TRBJ2-1; possibly TRBD1 for D (6 bases). This CDR3 is built from 11 residues. In germline, CDR1 is MDHEN, CDR2 SYDVKM. V shed 6 bases and J shed 11 bases, with 11 bases lying between them. The CDR3, as DNA: TGTGCCAGCAGCCTGGGGACAAAGCAGTTCTTC. This translates into CASSLGTKQFF.